The entry below describes one TCR beta chain. The data were obtained in a study of OX40 agonist ivuxolimab in advanced cancers. V lost 9 bases and J 8 bases, leaving 17 bases between the germline ends. Germline CDR1 reads SGHVS; CDR2 reads FNYEAQ. CDR3 length: 13 residues. The repertoire was sequenced with immunoSEQ multiplex PCR; TCRdb's copy has only in-frame clones and lacks some. The sample carries 80,000 or so clones, approximately 87% recorded once. This material consisted of CD4+ or CD8+ T cells sorted from blood, taken in a trial of the OX40 agonist ivuxolimab. This TCR derives from an adult with an advanced solid tumor such as melanoma, head and neck, liver or kidney cancer. The chain recombines TRBV7-6 with TRBJ2-4; the D gene is possibly TRBD1 (6 bases). CDR3 nucleotide sequence: TGTGCCAGTACCCGACGCGAGGGGGACATTCAGTACTTC. This translates into CASTRREGDIQYF.